Presented here are 32 T cell receptor beta chains from one specimen sequenced in a study of identical twins. TCRdb reprocessed the 5' RACE reads via MiXCR and lists one record per CDR3 protein. The table shows roughly 480,000 distinct CDR3 sequences, with more than 20% occurring only once. The sample was also linked to a second study, of T cells expressing NK-cell markers.

Sequences were obtained from CD4+ T cells sorted from blood. The receptors come from a woman between 18 and 29 years old in good health.

The chain employs TRBV5-1 and TRBJ2-7, with a tentative D call TRBD2 (7 bases). The V gene's germline CDR1 is SGHRS and CDR2 YFSETQ. V lost 1 base to trimming and J lost 5 bases, with 13 bases between them. The CDR3 sequence is 14 residues long. CDR3 sequence: CASSLLGGQNEQYF. As DNA, the CDR3 is TGCGCCAGCAGCTTGCTCGGGGGGCAGAACGAGCAGTACTTC.

The gene calls are TRBV5-1 and TRBJ1-1, with 7 bases fitting TRBD1. With 3 bases clipped from V and 11 bases from J, the junction kept 7 bases outside the gene matches. This CDR3 has 12 residues. CDR1 is SGHRS, CDR2 YFSETQ, per germline. The CDR3 protein is CASSSGQDRAFF. The CDR3 coding sequence is TGCGCCAGCAGCTCAGGACAGGATCGGGCTTTCTTT.

There are a few counts of this clonotype. This chain uses TRBV29-1 with TRBJ2-5, with 7 bases that match TRBD1. V lost 4 bases to trimming and J lost 3 bases; unmatched junction nucleotides: 5. Looked up from germline, CDR1 is SQVTM and CDR2 is ANQGSEA. The CDR3 loop spans 13 amino acids. The CDR3 nucleotides read TGCAGCGTTGTGGGGACAGCTAAAGAGACCCAGTACTTC. It translates to CSVVGTAKETQYF.

The chain couples TRBV7-9 to TRBJ2-7; D not certain. Per germline, CDR1 SEHNR and CDR2 FQNEAQ (reference sequence). The CDR3 runs 15 residues. V was pared by 0 bases and J by 2 bases, with 11 bases between. CDR3 sequence reads: CASSLARVHAYEQYF. In DNA form, the CDR3 reads TGTGCCAGCAGCTTAGCACGCGTCCACGCCTACGAGCAGTACTTC.

About this clonotype itself: An end of the junction does not agree with germline; a read error may underlie this. The V call is TRBV11-2, the J call TRBJ2-3; a weak D match, TRBD2 (6 bases). Germline CDR1 reads SGHAT; CDR2 reads FQNNGV. The CDR3 is 15 amino acids. CDR3 in DNA: TGTGCCAGCAGCTTGGGGGGAGCTAGCACAGATACGGAGTATTTT. It specifies CASSLGGASTDTEYF.

This clonotype occurred many times. The chain joins TRBV6-2 or TRBV6-3 to TRBJ2-1; the match to TRBD1 covers 8 bases. Germline CDR1 and CDR2: MNHEY and SVGEGT. Trimming took 6 bases from V and 10 from J; bases not matched to a gene: 8. This CDR3 comprises 13 residues. CDR3 amino acids: CASRRTGIGEQFF. DNA of the CDR3: TGTGCCAGCAGGAGGACAGGGATCGGGGAGCAGTTCTTC.

The chain combines TRBV10-3 with TRBJ2-2; tentative D call: TRBD1 (6 bases). The V end was cut by 4 bases, the J end by 2 bases, with 14 bases between. The CDR3 spans 16 residues. CDR1 is ENHRY and CDR2 is SYGVKD in the germline V gene. The CDR3 nucleotides are TGTGCCATCAGTGGCGGACCGGGACAAAACACCGGGGAGCTGTTTTTT. Its translation is CAISGGPGQNTGELFF.

The V and J genes are TRBV30 and TRBJ2-1, with D perhaps matching TRBD1 or TRBD2 (7 bases each). Germline CDR1 reads GTSNPN; CDR2 reads SVGIG (reference sequence). The CDR3 is made up of 15 amino acids. Trimming took 0 bases from V and 10 from J, leaving 19 bases between them. This chain's CDR3 is CAWSVWGQPTSEQFF. The CDR3 DNA follows: TGTGCCTGGAGTGTATGGGGACAGCCGACTAGCGAGCAGTTCTTC.

The chain is built from TRBV9 and TRBJ2-7; D unresolved. There are 14 residues in the CDR3. V lost 2 bases and J lost 1, with 10 bases in between. Looked up from germline, CDR1 is SGDLS and CDR2 is YYNGEE. CDR3 region: CASSVEPLSYEQYF. The DNA for the CDR3 is TGTGCCAGCAGCGTGGAACCGTTGTCCTACGAGCAGTACTTC.

This clonotype was seen repeatedly, ten times or more. J is TRBJ1-5 and V is TRBV6-6; D is uncertain. From germline, CDR1 is MNHNY and CDR2 SVGAGI (reference sequence). The germline V and J ends were trimmed by 3 bases and 4 bases, with 7 bases remaining between them. The CDR3 sequence is 13 residues long. CDR3 protein: CASSYTQNQPQHF. CDR3 coding DNA: TGTGCCAGCAGTTATACCCAGAATCAGCCCCAGCATTTT.

The J gene is TRBJ2-1, the V gene TRBV11-2, with a possible D match to TRBD1 (6 bases). The CDR3 is 14 residues long. The V end was cut by 1 base, the J end by 10 bases, with 14 bases between. The germline gives CDR1 SGHAT, CDR2 FQNNGV. CDR3 amino acids: CASSLGGPPMEQFF. The CDR3 nucleotides are TGTGCCAGCAGCTTAGGGGGGCCTCCTATGGAGCAGTTCTTC.

This rearrangement joins TRBV20-1 to TRBJ2-1; 11 bases agree with TRBD2. The germline gives CDR1 DFQATT, CDR2 SNEGSKA (reference sequence). V was pared by 6 bases and J by 10 bases, with 11 bases of the junction left unmatched. The CDR3 spans 14 residues. CDR3 DNA sequence: TGCAGTGCGTATCGTAGCGGGAGGGTTTTCGAGCAGTTCTTC. It codes for CSAYRSGRVFEQFF.

This clonotype was detected only a few times. The chain recombines TRBV6-1 with TRBJ1-2; no definite D call. The CDR3 has 13 amino acids. Deletions cut 5 bases from V and 4 bases from J, with 11 bases between. Germline V gene lookup returns CDR1 MNHNS and CDR2 SASEGT. The CDR3 coding sequence is TGTGCCAGCAGTACCCAGAGCCGCTATGGCTACACCTTC. This encodes CASSTQSRYGYTF.

The V gene is TRBV5-1, the J gene TRBJ2-5, with TRBD2 matching over 11 bases. Germline assignment: CDR1 SGHRS and CDR2 YFSETQ. Trimming cost V 0 bases and J 4 bases; bases outside gene matches: 17. The CDR3 is 20 amino acids. The CDR3 bases are TGCGCCAGCAGCTTGGACCTATCACTAGCGGGGGCCCGGGGGCGAGAGACCCAGTACTTC. Translated, it gives CASSLDLSLAGARGRETQYF.

This clonotype was counted between two and nine times. The chain carries TRBV29-1 and TRBJ2-3; D possibly corresponds to TRBD2 (7 bases). The CDR3 is 13 amino acids. Between the trimmed V and J ends, which lost 2 bases and 5 bases, there was a span of 11 bases. The germline gives CDR1 SQVTM, CDR2 ANQGSEA. The CDR3 DNA follows: TGCAGCGTTGAACGGGGGGCGGTAGATACGCAGTATTTT. Residues: CSVERGAVDTQYF.

Points on this clonotype: This may stem from a read error, because a much larger clone lies one nucleotide away. The rearrangement uses TRBV7-2 and TRBJ2-3; D unresolved. The CDR3 loop spans 13 amino acids. CDR1 SGHTA and CDR2 FQGNSA come from the germline V gene. V lost 3 bases and J 1 base, leaving 5 bases between the germline ends. CDR3: CASSFEGTDTQYF. For the CDR3, the DNA is TGTGCCAGCAGCTTCGAGGGCACAGATACGCAGTATTTT.

J is TRBJ2-1 and V is TRBV6-1; D call uncertain. Trimming cost V 6 bases and J 0 bases, with 12 bases left between them. Looked up from germline, CDR1 is MNHNS and CDR2 is SASEGT. The CDR3 totals 15 residues. The CDR3 loop is CASRTGPGSYNEQFF. CDR3 in DNA: TGTGCCAGCAGAACCGGTCCAGGCTCCTACAATGAGCAGTTCTTC.

A few counts support this clonotype. V usage is TRBV6-2 or TRBV6-3 and J usage is TRBJ2-5; D ambiguous. The CDR3 loop spans 14 amino acids. V lost 2 bases to trimming and J lost 3 bases, with 10 bases between them. The germline V gene encodes CDR1 MNHEY and CDR2 SVGEGT. The CDR3 sequence is CASSYAGSKETQYF. The CDR3 bases are TGTGCCAGCAGTTACGCCGGATCGAAAGAGACCCAGTACTTC.

The gene calls are TRBV5-1 and TRBJ2-3, with D possibly matching TRBD1 (5 bases). Trimming stripped 3 bases from V and 5 bases from J, with 16 bases between. Per the germline V gene, CDR1 is SGHRS and CDR2 is YFSETQ. The CDR3 contains 15 residues. This chain's CDR3 is CASSWSPVGQDTQYF. DNA of the CDR3: TGCGCCAGCAGCTGGAGCCCTGTCGGACAAGATACGCAGTATTTT.

In its sample, this clonotype was seen once. The V and J genes are TRBV20-1 and TRBJ2-7; D gene ambiguous. Deletions cut 6 bases from V and 0 bases from J, with 12 bases between. Germline values: CDR1 DFQATT, CDR2 SNEGSKA (reference sequence). The CDR3 length is 13 residues. CDR3 bases: TGCAGTGCCCGGGCGGCGAGCTCCTACGAGCAGTACTTC. As protein: CSARAASSYEQYF.

In this sample, this clonotype turned up once. J is TRBJ2-7 and V is TRBV9, with 7 bases aligning to TRBD2. The CDR3 extends over 14 amino acids. Germline CDR1 and CDR2: SGDLS and YYNGEE. V gave up 3 bases and J gave up 3 bases; unmatched junction bases: 6. Here the CDR3 DNA reads TGTGCCAGCAGCGGCGGGGGAGGACTCTACGAGCAGTACTTC. Protein product: CASSGGGGLYEQYF.

This sequence joins TRBV18 and TRBJ1-3; tentative D call: TRBD1 (5 bases). The V gene lost 2 bases and the J gene lost 4 bases, with 9 bases spanning the gap. CDR1 KGHSH and CDR2 LQKENI come from the germline V gene. The CDR3 has 14 residues. The CDR3 region is CASSPGTEGNTIYF. For the CDR3, the DNA is TGTGCCAGCTCACCAGGGACGGAGGGAAACACCATATATTTT.

The rearrangement uses TRBV9 and TRBJ2-5, with no clear D. This CDR3 spans 15 amino acids. V was trimmed by 0 bases and J by 1 base, leaving 10 bases between them. Germline CDR1 reads SGDLS; CDR2 reads YYNGEE. The CDR3 bases are TGTGCCAGCAGCGTAGTTTTCGGGTCCCAAGAGACCCAGTACTTC. Amino acid sequence: CASSVVFGSQETQYF.

This clonotype was found a few times. The DNA of the CDR3 is TGCGCCAGCAGCCTTAGCGGGAGGGCGGACAGCGAGCAGTACTTC. This gives the protein CASSLSGRADSEQYF. The chain links TRBV5-1 to TRBJ2-7; 11 positions match TRBD2. With 4 bases clipped from V and 6 bases from J, the junction kept 9 bases outside the gene matches. Germline-derived CDR1 and CDR2 are SGHRS and YFSETQ. The CDR3 covers 15 residues.

This clonotype showed up many times. The gene calls are TRBV7-2 and TRBJ2-2; TRBD1 matches at 7 bases. Germline loops: CDR1 SGHTA, CDR2 FQGNSA. The CDR3 covers 15 residues. With V trimmed by 1 base and J by 8 bases, 7 bases remained unmatched. The CDR3 DNA reads as TGTGCCAGCAGCTTAGGGGCAGGGGGAACGGGGGAGCTGTTTTTT. Translated, it gives CASSLGAGGTGELFF. Supplemented by reference TRBV7-2 and TRBJ2-2, the full variable domain reads GAGVSQSPSNKVTEKGKDVELRCDPISGHTALYWYRQSLGQGLEFLIYFQGNSAPDKSGLPSDRFSAERTGGSVSTLTIQRTQQEDSAVYLCASSLGAGGTGELFFGEGSRLTVL.

The chain combines TRBV11-2 with TRBJ2-1; no reliable D call. Trimming removed 5 bases from V and 6 bases from J, with 8 bases in between. Germline V gene lookup returns CDR1 SGHAT and CDR2 FQNNGV. This CDR3 contains 12 residues. CDR3 amino acids: CASSKVVNEQFF. CDR3 DNA sequence: TGTGCCAGCAGCAAAGTAGTCAATGAGCAGTTCTTC.

J is TRBJ2-1 and V is TRBV12-3 or TRBV12-4; TRBD2 agrees at 15 bases. The length of the CDR3 is 18 residues. V trimming: 5 bases; J trimming: 4 bases; junction bases outside the gene matches: 9. The CDR3: CASSPNPGTSGGYNEQFF. CDR3 coding DNA: TGTGCCAGCAGTCCCAACCCCGGGACTAGCGGGGGGTACAATGAGCAGTTCTTC.

A few counts support this clonotype. The J gene is TRBJ2-1, the V gene TRBV10-1, with 10 bases lining up with TRBD1. The CDR3 covers 15 residues. Germline CDR1 reads WNHNN; CDR2 reads SYGVQD (reference sequence). V shed 6 bases and J 2 bases; nucleotides not matched to a gene: 4. The CDR3 DNA is TGCGCCAGCAGCGACGGGACAGGGGCCTACAATGAGCAGTTCTTC. This gives the protein CASSDGTGAYNEQFF.

This clonotype has more than one count but fewer than ten. The V call is TRBV9, the J call TRBJ1-2; the D gene is possibly TRBD1 (6 bases). The CDR3 is made up of 14 amino acids. Germline-derived CDR1 and CDR2 are SGDLS and YYNGEE. Deletions cut 4 bases from V and 0 bases from J, with 10 bases between. In DNA form, the CDR3 reads TGTGCCAGCAGCCCTCGGACAGCTAACTATGGCTACACCTTC. Translation: CASSPRTANYGYTF.

This clonotype was found a few times. This sequence joins TRBV20-1 and TRBJ1-5; weak D call: TRBD1 (5 bases). CDR3 length equals 12 residues. Trimming took 5 bases from V and 6 from J, leaving 11 bases between them. CDR1 and CDR2 from the germline V gene are DFQATT and SNEGSKA (reference sequence). The CDR3 protein is CSAQGGVQPQHF. CDR3 in DNA: TGCAGTGCTCAGGGAGGGGTTCAGCCCCAGCATTTT.

This clonotype was counted between two and nine times. The chain links TRBV12-3 or TRBV12-4 to TRBJ2-1; no reliable D call. The CDR3 is 15 residues long. The ends were cut back, 3 bases at V and 6 bases at J, with 15 bases in the middle. CDR3 DNA sequence: TGTGCCAGCAGTTTTTGGGCTACCGACCTCAATGAGCAGTTCTTC. It is translated as CASSFWATDLNEQFF.

The chain is built from TRBV11-3 and TRBJ2-1; unclear D gene. Per the germline V gene, CDR1 is SGHNT and CDR2 is YENEEA. This CDR3 spans 12 amino acids. Trimming took 10 bases from V and 10 from J, leaving 17 bases between them. CDR3: CATSGTSGEQFF. CDR3 DNA: TGTGCCACCAGTGGCACGTCGGGCGAGCAGTTCTTC.